This T cell receptor (beta chain) was obtained from a study of OX40 agonist ivuxolimab in advanced cancers. Study summary: The study enrolled dose-escalation patients with hepatocellular carcinoma, melanoma, renal cell or head and neck cancer.

Measured with immunoSEQ multiplex PCR; TCRdb has only the in-frame clones, and not every one. The data show some 71,000 clones, about 83% seen once. V was clipped by 6 bases and J by 4 bases, with 19 bases between them. The CDR3 runs to 15 residues. Germline loops: CDR1 LNHDA, CDR2 SQIVND (reference sequence). As regards this clone: Its target is unknown.

Findings and caveats of the study: Clonal expansion was seen in CD4+ and CD8+ blood T cells by week 6 at 0.1 to 3.0 mg/kg. In a subset of nonresponders, normalized T-cell clonal expansion was also low.

Individuals having autoimmune disease history or systemic immunosuppression were not enrolled. The source material was CD4+ or CD8+ T cells sorted from blood, sampled in a trial of the OX40 agonist ivuxolimab. The receptor comes from an adult with an advanced solid tumor such as melanoma, head and neck, liver or kidney cancer. This chain connects TRBV19 to TRBJ2-7; D perhaps matches TRBD1 (5 bases). The DNA of the CDR3 is TGTGCCAGTAGCCTCTCAGCGCAGGGCAAATACGAGCAGTACTTC. Residues: CASSLSAQGKYEQYF.